This passage covers 21 T cell receptor beta chains from one sample sequenced in a study of control samples from healthy donors and cancer patients. Data came from immunoSEQ multiplex PCR; TCRdb stores just in-frame clones and leaves some out. The repertoire consists of around 26,000 clones, with 82% occurring once and the leading ten covering about 23%. The specimen was PBMCs. All receptors derive from a man aged 60 to 69 with colorectal cancer.

This chain uses TRBV7-8 with TRBJ2-7; D gene uncertain. This CDR3 has 14 residues. V was pared by 1 base and J by 3 bases, with 10 bases between. The germline V gene has CDR1 SGHVS and CDR2 FQNEAQ. The CDR3 spells CASSLEKGNYEQYV. In DNA, the CDR3 is TGTGCCAGCAGCTTAGAAAAGGGAAACTACGAGCAGTACGTC.

The chain joins TRBV18 to TRBJ1-1, with 7 bases matching TRBD1. Germline assignment: CDR1 KGHSH and CDR2 LQKENI. V gave up 2 bases and J gave up 5 bases; unmatched junction bases: 5. CDR3 length: 14 residues. CDR3 sequence: CASSPNRGGTEAFF. Here the CDR3 DNA reads TGTGCCAGCTCACCAAACAGGGGTGGTACTGAAGCTTTCTTT.

The rearrangement joins TRBV7-2 to TRBJ2-3; D perhaps matches TRBD2 (7 bases). Germline V gene sequence: CDR1 SGHTA, CDR2 FQGNSA. V lost 0 bases and J 2 bases, leaving 9 bases between the germline ends. The CDR3 spans 15 residues. The CDR3 is CASSLAGGATDTQYF. The CDR3 DNA sequence: TGTGCCAGCAGCTTAGCGGGGGGGGCCACAGATACGCAGTATTTT.

The V call is TRBV4-1, the J call TRBJ1-1; no reliable D call. CDR1 is MGHRA, CDR2 YSYEKL, per germline. Between the trimmed V and J ends, which lost 2 bases and 1 base, there was a span of 5 bases. CDR3 size: 13 residues. The CDR3 reads CASSQLRNTEAFF. CDR3 in DNA: TGCGCCAGCAGCCAATTGCGGAACACTGAAGCTTTCTTT.

V is TRBV7-6 and J is TRBJ2-3, with a possible D match to TRBD2 (5 bases). The germline V and J ends were trimmed by 5 bases and 6 bases, with 24 bases remaining between them. Germline V gives CDR1 SGHVS, CDR2 FNYEAQ. CDR3 length: 17 amino acids. CDR3: CASSQAPSRLPRDTQYF. CDR3 bases: TGTGCCAGCAGCCAGGCCCCTAGCCGCCTACCCCGGGATACGCAGTATTTT.

This chain links TRBV2 with TRBJ1-3; the match to TRBD1 covers 8 bases. V lost 6 bases and J lost 0; bases outside the gene matches: 4. This CDR3 spans 15 amino acids. CDR1 is SNHLY and CDR2 is FYNNEI in the germline V gene. The CDR3 reads CASRKDRVSGNTIYF. As DNA, the CDR3 is TGTGCCAGCAGAAAGGACAGGGTCTCTGGAAACACCATATATTTT.

This clone was seen once. The gene calls are TRBV7-8 and TRBJ2-3; TRBD1 matches 10 bases. Trimming took 5 bases from V and 2 from J; bases not matched to a gene: 7. This CDR3 comprises 16 residues. The germline gives CDR1 SGHVS, CDR2 FQNEAQ. The CDR3 region is CASSPRDRGHTDTQYF. The CDR3 bases are TGTGCCAGCAGCCCTAGAGACAGGGGGCACACAGATACGCAGTATTTT.

This sequence joins TRBV29-1 and TRBJ2-1; 12 bases line up with TRBD2. The CDR3 has 14 amino acids. V trimming: 4 bases; J trimming: 5 bases; junction bases outside the gene matches: 3. CDR1 SQVTM and CDR2 ANQGSEA come from the germline V gene. The CDR3 coding sequence is TGCAGCGTTGGACTAGCGGGGGAAAACAATGAGCAGTTCTTC. The encoded protein is CSVGLAGENNEQFF.

The chain joins TRBV6-6 to TRBJ1-3; 9 bases agree with TRBD1. Germline-derived CDR1 and CDR2 are MNHNY and SVGAGI (reference sequence). With V trimmed by 6 bases and J by 0 bases, 6 bases remained unmatched. The CDR3 contains 16 residues. CDR3 sequence reads: CASRSDRGFSGNTIYF. Written as DNA, the CDR3 is TGTGCCAGCAGGTCGGACAGGGGTTTCTCTGGAAACACCATATATTTT.

This rearrangement joins TRBV7-2 to TRBJ2-7, with a tentative D call TRBD1 (5 bases). The V gene's germline CDR1 is SGHTA and CDR2 FQGNSA. CDR3 length: 13 residues. The V and J ends lost 1 base and 3 bases respectively, with 7 bases between them. CDR3 region: CASSLGQLYEQYV. The CDR3 coding sequence is TGTGCCAGCAGCTTAGGACAGCTCTACGAGCAGTACGTC.

The table lists this clone with a count of one. J is TRBJ1-2 and V is TRBV5-5, with D perhaps TRBD1 (5 bases). Germline V CDR1 and CDR2: SGHKS, YYEKEE (reference sequence). The CDR3 spans 15 residues. V lost 3 bases and J lost 1, with 13 bases in between. The chain's CDR3 is CASSSWGPLNYGYTF. The CDR3 region has the DNA TGTGCCAGCAGCTCCTGGGGACCGCTTAACTATGGCTACACCTTC.

This clone was detected a few times. This chain joins TRBV7-2 and TRBJ2-5; TRBD2 matches 12 bases. In germline, CDR1 is SGHTA, CDR2 FQGNSA. The CDR3 consists of 18 residues. V lost 1 base to trimming and J lost 1 base; unmatched junction nucleotides: 7. The CDR3 protein is CASSLGRTSGGPQETQYF. The CDR3 DNA is TGTGCCAGCAGCTTAGGCCGCACTAGCGGGGGGCCCCAAGAGACCCAGTACTTC.

The chain recombines TRBV5-1 with TRBJ1-3; TRBD1 might be the D (5 bases). CDR3 length: 14 residues. V was shortened by 4 bases and J by 0 bases, with 8 bases between the two germline ends. The germline gives CDR1 SGHRS, CDR2 YFSETQ. CDR3 DNA sequence: TGCGCCAGCAGCGGGGCCAGCTCTGGAAACACCATATATTTT. Its translation is CASSGASSGNTIYF.

V gene TRBV11-2 combines with J gene TRBJ1-2; 7 nucleotides align to TRBD1. Germline V gene data show CDR1 as SGHAT and CDR2 as FQNNGV. The CDR3 runs to 16 residues. The V segment lost 3 bases and the J segment 0 bases; nucleotides outside the gene matches: 7. Here the CDR3 DNA reads TGTGCCAGCAGCTTGTGGTCAGGGGGAGCTAACTATGGCTACACCTTC. This translates into CASSLWSGGANYGYTF. The entire variable domain, with the rest obtained from reference TRBV11-2 and TRBJ1-2, is as follows: EAGVAQSPRYKIIEKRQSVAFWCNPISGHATLYWYQQILGQGPKLLIQFQNNGVVDDSQLPKDRFSAERLKGVDSTLKIQPAKLEDSAVYLCASSLWSGGANYGYTFGSGTRLTVV.

The rearrangement uses TRBV19 and TRBJ2-5; possible D gene TRBD2, 7 bases. CDR1 and CDR2 from the germline V gene are LNHDA and SQIVND (reference sequence). The CDR3 consists of 14 residues. Trimming shortened V by 3 bases and J by 4 bases, and 12 bases separated the two germline ends. DNA of the CDR3: TGTGCCAGTAGTATGAGGGGGGGTCGAGAGACCCAGTACTTC. Translating it yields CASSMRGGRETQYF.

The chain recombines TRBV4-1 with TRBJ2-3; 15 nucleotides match TRBD2. V dropped 2 bases and J dropped 4; count of bases not matched to a gene: 10. Per germline, CDR1 MGHRA and CDR2 YSYEKL. The CDR3 is 19 residues long. The CDR3 nucleotides read TGCGCCAGCAGCCAACTTGGACTAGCGGGGGGGCAGAATCCAGATACGCAGTATTTT. Translated: CASSQLGLAGGQNPDTQYF.

V gene TRBV21-1 combines with J gene TRBJ1-6. TRBV21-1 is deemed a pseudogene. The CDR3 spans 15 residues. CDR3 loop: CASRKMEVPNSPLHF. The CDR3 nucleotides read TGTGCCAGCAGAAAAATGGAGGTCCCTAATTCACCCCTCCACTTT.

V is TRBV11-3 and J is TRBJ2-2, with D possibly being TRBD2 (5 bases). The V gene lost 4 bases and the J gene lost 5 bases, with 8 bases spanning the gap. The CDR3 is 13 residues long. In germline, CDR1 is SGHNT, CDR2 YENEEA. CDR3 protein: CASSYLATGELFF. The DNA of the CDR3 is TGTGCCAGCAGCTATCTAGCAACCGGGGAGCTGTTTTTT. Full variable domain (rest looked up from reference TRBV11-3 and TRBJ2-2): EAGVVQSPRYKIIEKKQPVAFWCNPISGHNTLYWYLQNLGQGPELLIRYENEEAVDDSQLPKDRFSAERLKGVDSTLKIQPAELGDSAVYLCASSYLATGELFFGEGSRLTVL.

This clone turned up a few times. The gene calls are TRBV4-1 and TRBJ2-5; TRBD1 agrees at 9 bases. J was trimmed by 3 bases and V by 8 bases; bases with no gene match: 10. CDR1 and CDR2 from the germline V gene are MGHRA and YSYEKL. This CDR3 has 15 amino acids. Here the CDR3 reads CASSLGTGGKETQYF. DNA of the CDR3: TGCGCCAGCTCCCTCGGAACAGGGGGCAAAGAGACCCAGTACTTC.

This chain joins TRBV5-8 and TRBJ2-4, with 7 bases matching TRBD2. Germline CDR1 reads SGHTS; CDR2 reads YDEGEE. V lost 10 bases and J lost 0; bases outside the gene matches: 7. The CDR3 covers 14 residues. The CDR3 sequence is CAGARGGAKNIQYF. CDR3 nucleotide sequence: TGTGCCGGCGCCCGCGGGGGAGCCAAAAACATTCAGTACTTC.

The rearrangement uses TRBV4-1 and TRBJ2-1, with 9 bases fitting TRBD2. Unmatched junction bases numbered 5, after V lost 1 base and J lost 4 bases. The CDR3 sequence is 16 residues long. Germline V lookup: CDR1 MGHRA, CDR2 YSYEKL. The CDR3 region has the DNA TGCGCCAGCAGCCAAGTAGCGGGGGTTGAATACAATGAGCAGTTCTTC. Its translation: CASSQVAGVEYNEQFF.